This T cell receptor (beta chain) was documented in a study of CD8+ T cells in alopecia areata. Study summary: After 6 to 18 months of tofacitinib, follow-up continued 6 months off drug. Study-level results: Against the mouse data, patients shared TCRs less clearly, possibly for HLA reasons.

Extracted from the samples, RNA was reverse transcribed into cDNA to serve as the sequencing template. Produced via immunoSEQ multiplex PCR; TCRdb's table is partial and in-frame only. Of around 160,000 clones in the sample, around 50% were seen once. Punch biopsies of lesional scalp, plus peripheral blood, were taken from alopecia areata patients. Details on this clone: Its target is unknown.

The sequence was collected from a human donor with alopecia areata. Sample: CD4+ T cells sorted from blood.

The CDR3 DNA reads as TGTGCCAGCAGTCAGGGGTTGCGGGAGACCCAGTACTTC. This translates into CASSQGLRETQYF. This chain connects TRBV25-1 to TRBJ2-5; tentatively, D is TRBD1 (6 bases). The CDR3 covers 13 residues. V lost 5 bases to trimming and J lost 5 bases, with 12 bases between them. Germline V gene sequence: CDR1 MGHDK, CDR2 SYGVNS.